This T cell receptor beta chain was sequenced for a study of vaccination effects on CD4 cells after COVID-19. Study as a whole: Vaccination of participants consisted of two doses of either the BNT162b2 or mRNA-1273 vaccine.

Concerning this clone itself: Its specificity is unknown.

The ViraFEST assay expanded antigen-specific CD4+ T cells with viral peptide pools before sequencing. Following culture for about ten days, CD4+ T cells were isolated. Previously uninfected by SARS-CoV-2, the vaccine recipients also showed negative nucleocapsid antibodies. The CDR3 is 14 residues long. V was pared by 2 bases and J by 2 bases, with 9 bases between. Germline V gives CDR1 SGHTA, CDR2 FQGNSA. Sequencing used immunoSEQ multiplex PCR; TCRdb keeps in-frame clones, though not all of them. Here the sample spans fewer than 30,000 clones, around two thirds being singletons. General observations from the study: Late post-vaccination samples showed marked contraction of infection- and vaccine-induced clones. The study had few convalescent patients and no early post-infection timepoints.

Sequenced here: CD4+ T cells from PBMCs cultured with HCoV-OC43 spike peptides, sampled before COVID-19 vaccination. Subset defined: HCoV-OC43 spike overlapping peptide pool stimulation. The TCR sequence derives from a human donor who received a COVID-19 vaccine. This rearrangement joins TRBV7-2 to TRBJ2-5, with D hard to call. CDR3 nucleotide sequence: TGTGCCAGCAGCTTATCCCACAGTCAAGAGACCCAGTACTTC. This gives the protein CASSLSHSQETQYF. The variable domain in full, completed from reference TRBV7-2 and TRBJ2-5, reads GAGVSQSPSNKVTEKGKDVELRCDPISGHTALYWYRQSLGQGLEFLIYFQGNSAPDKSGLPSDRFSAERTGGSVSTLTIQRTQQEDSAVYLCASSLSHSQETQYFGPGTRLLVL.